The sequence of this T cell receptor beta chain was determined in a study of blood T cells in healthy people across ages. This clonotype was observed a handful of times. Its target is not known. This CDR3 is 14 amino acids long. The germline V gene has CDR1 DFQATT and CDR2 SNEGSKA (reference sequence). Study-wide points: Bulk PBMC profiling left naive and antigen-experienced comparisons inconclusive.

With a J-beta primer mix and a sample-barcoded 5' primer, a second PCR ran roughly 6 to 12 cycles. Using its own MiXCR run on the 5' RACE reads, TCRdb lists one record per CDR3 protein. Of 1,500,000 or so distinct CDR3 sequences listed, less than 45% are singletons. This TCR was sampled from a woman between 18 and 30 years old in good health. The sample taken for sequencing was blood. The chain links TRBV20-1 to TRBJ1-5; 7 bases are a match to TRBD1. CDR3 amino acids: CSVTGTVSNQPQHF. In DNA form, the CDR3 reads TGCAGCGTAACCGGGACAGTGAGCAATCAGCCCCAGCATTTT.